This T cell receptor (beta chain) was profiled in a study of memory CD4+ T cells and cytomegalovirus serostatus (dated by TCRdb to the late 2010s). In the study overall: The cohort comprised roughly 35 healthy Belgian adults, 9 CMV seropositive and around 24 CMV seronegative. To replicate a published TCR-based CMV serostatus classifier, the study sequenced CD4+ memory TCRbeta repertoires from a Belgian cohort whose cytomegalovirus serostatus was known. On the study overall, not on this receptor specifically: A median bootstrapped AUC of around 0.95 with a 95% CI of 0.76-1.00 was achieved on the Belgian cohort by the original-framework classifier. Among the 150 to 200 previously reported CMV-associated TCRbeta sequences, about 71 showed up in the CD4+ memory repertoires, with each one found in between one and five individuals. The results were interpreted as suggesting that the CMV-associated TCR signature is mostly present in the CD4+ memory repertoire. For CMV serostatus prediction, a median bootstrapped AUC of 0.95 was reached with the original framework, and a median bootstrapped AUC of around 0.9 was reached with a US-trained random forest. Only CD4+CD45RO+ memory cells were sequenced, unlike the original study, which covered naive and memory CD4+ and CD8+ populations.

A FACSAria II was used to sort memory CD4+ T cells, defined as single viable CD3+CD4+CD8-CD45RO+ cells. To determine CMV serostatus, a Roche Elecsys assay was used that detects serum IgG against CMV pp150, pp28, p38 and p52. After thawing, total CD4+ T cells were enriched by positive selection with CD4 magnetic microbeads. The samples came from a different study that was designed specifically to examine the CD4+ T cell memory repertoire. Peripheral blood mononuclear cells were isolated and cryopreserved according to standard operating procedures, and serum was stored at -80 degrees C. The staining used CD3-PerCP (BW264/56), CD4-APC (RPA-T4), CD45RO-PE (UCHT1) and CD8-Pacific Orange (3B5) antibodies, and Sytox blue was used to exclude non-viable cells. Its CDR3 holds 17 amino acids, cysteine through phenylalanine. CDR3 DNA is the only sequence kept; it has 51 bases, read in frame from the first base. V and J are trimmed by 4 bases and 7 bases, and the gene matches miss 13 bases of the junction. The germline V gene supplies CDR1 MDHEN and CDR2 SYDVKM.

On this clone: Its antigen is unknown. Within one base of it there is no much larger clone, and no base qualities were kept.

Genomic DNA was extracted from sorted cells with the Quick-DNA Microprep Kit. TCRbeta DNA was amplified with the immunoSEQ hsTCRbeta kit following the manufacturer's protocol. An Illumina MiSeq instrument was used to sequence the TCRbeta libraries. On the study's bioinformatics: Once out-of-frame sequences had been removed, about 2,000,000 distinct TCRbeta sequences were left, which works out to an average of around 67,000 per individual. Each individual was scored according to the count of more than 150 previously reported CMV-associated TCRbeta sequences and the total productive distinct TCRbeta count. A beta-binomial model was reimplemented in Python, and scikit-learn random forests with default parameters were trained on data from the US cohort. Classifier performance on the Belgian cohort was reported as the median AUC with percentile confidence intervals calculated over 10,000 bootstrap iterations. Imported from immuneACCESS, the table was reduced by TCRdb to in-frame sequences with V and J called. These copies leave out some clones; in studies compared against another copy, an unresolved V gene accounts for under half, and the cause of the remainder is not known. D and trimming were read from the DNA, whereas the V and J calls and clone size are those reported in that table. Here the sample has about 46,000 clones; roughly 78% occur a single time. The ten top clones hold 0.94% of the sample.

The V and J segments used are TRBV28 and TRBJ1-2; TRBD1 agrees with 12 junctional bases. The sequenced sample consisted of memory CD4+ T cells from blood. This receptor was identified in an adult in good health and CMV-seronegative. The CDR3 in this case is CASSSPGQGARYSGYTF. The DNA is TGTGCCAGCAGTTCTCCGGGACAGGGGGCGAGATACTCTGGCTACACCTTC.